The 25 T cell receptor beta chains below were found in one sample sequenced in a study of shared clonotypes between healthy human individuals. Repertoires were generated with immunoSEQ multiplex PCR, while TCRdb's copy carries only in-frame clones and drops some. The data contain 950,000 to 1,100,000 clones, about three quarters of them singletons. Sequencing was carried out using memory CD4+ T cells sorted from blood. Subset given: CD45RA-negative fraction. The receptors were gathered from a man in his late teens or twenties in good health.

This clone was observed once. The CDR3 nucleotides read TGTGCCAGTGGTGCCGGCCCTGAGCAGTTCTTC. Its protein is CASGAGPEQFF. The chain uses TRBV11-3 and TRBJ2-1, with D hard to call. The CDR3 has 11 amino acids. Germline V gene data show CDR1 as SGHNT and CDR2 as YENEEA. Trimming took 9 bases from V and 9 from J, leaving 12 bases between them.

This chain uses TRBV10-3 with TRBJ1-6; 7 positions match TRBD1. Germline V gene data show CDR1 as ENHRY and CDR2 as SYGVKD. This CDR3 comprises 15 residues. J was trimmed by 4 bases and V by 3 bases; bases with no gene match: 3. The CDR3 DNA reads as TGTGCCATCAGTGAAACGGGACAGTATAATTCACCCCTCCACTTT. Its translation: CAISETGQYNSPLHF.

CDR3 sequence (DNA): TGTGCCAGCAGTTCTGGGAACGGCTACACCTTC. Its translation is CASSSGNGYTF. The rearrangement joins TRBV28 to TRBJ1-2, with D hard to call. Germline CDR1 is MDHEN and CDR2 is SYDVKM. Deletions cut 4 bases from V and 8 bases from J, with 8 bases between. The CDR3 is 11 residues long.

The J gene is TRBJ2-5, the V gene TRBV2; TRBD2 might be the D (6 bases). CDR1 SNHLY and CDR2 FYNNEI come from the germline V gene. V dropped 0 bases and J dropped 6 bases, with 11 bases sitting between them. CDR3 length: 14 residues. The CDR3 is CASSEALAAQTQYF. The CDR3 nucleotides read TGTGCCAGCAGTGAAGCGTTAGCGGCACAGACCCAGTACTTC.

This clone was counted only a few times. The CDR3 nucleotides read TGTGCCAGCAGCGTAGACAGGACCCCCTACGAGCAGTACTTC. It specifies CASSVDRTPYEQYF. The chain recombines TRBV9 with TRBJ2-7; tentative D call: TRBD1 (5 bases). V lost 0 bases and J 2 bases, leaving 9 bases between the germline ends. Germline assignment: CDR1 SGDLS and CDR2 YYNGEE. This CDR3 spans 14 amino acids.

Written as DNA, the CDR3 is TGTGCCAGCAGCTTAGATCGGGGGAACACCGGGGAGCTGTTTTTT. This encodes CASSLDRGNTGELFF. The gene calls are TRBV11-3 and TRBJ2-2, with D perhaps matching TRBD2 (5 bases). Germline values: CDR1 SGHNT, CDR2 YENEEA. This CDR3 is 15 amino acids long. Trimming left V 0 bases short and J 1 base short, with 6 bases between.

The V gene is TRBV9, the J gene TRBJ1-2, with 7 nucleotides matching TRBD1. The germline CDR1 and CDR2 sequences are SGDLS and YYNGEE. Trimming removed 2 bases from V and 3 bases from J; junction bases left unmatched: 4. The CDR3 contains 14 residues. CDR3 residues: CASSVRTGDYGYTF. In DNA form, the CDR3 reads TGTGCCAGCAGCGTTCGGACAGGAGACTATGGCTACACCTTC.

This chain connects TRBV10-3 to TRBJ2-3, with D perhaps being TRBD1 or TRBD2 (7 bases each). Germline-derived CDR1 and CDR2 are ENHRY and SYGVKD. The CDR3 spans 15 residues. V lost 4 bases, J lost 3 bases, and 14 bases lay in between. The CDR3 spells CAISAGGVGTDTQYF. In DNA, the CDR3 is TGTGCCATCAGTGCAGGGGGGGTGGGAACAGATACGCAGTATTTT.

The J gene is TRBJ1-6, the V gene TRBV2; D is uncertain. Germline V gene lookup returns CDR1 SNHLY and CDR2 FYNNEI. V shed 4 bases and J shed 0 bases, with 7 bases lying between them. The CDR3 loop spans 15 amino acids. CDR3 nucleotide sequence: TGTGCCAGCAGTGGTAGCCCCTCCTATAATTCACCCCTCCACTTT. Translation: CASSGSPSYNSPLHF.

For this clone: The same CDR3 can be traced to other DNA sequences in this sample. The V gene is TRBV27, the J gene TRBJ2-1; 8 bases agree with TRBD1. The germline V gene encodes CDR1 MNHEY and CDR2 SMNVEV (reference sequence). The CDR3 runs 15 residues. The V and J ends lost 6 bases and 4 bases, in that order; junction bases with no gene match: 8. The CDR3 region has the DNA TGTGCCAGCAGATCCGGACAGGGATCATACAATGAGCAGTTCTTC. Protein sequence: CASRSGQGSYNEQFF.

This clone was seen a single time. V gene TRBV25-1 combines with J gene TRBJ2-2; D may be TRBD1 or TRBD2 (6 bases each). Germline values: CDR1 MGHDK, CDR2 SYGVNS. Between the trimmed V and J ends, which lost 7 bases and 4 bases, there was a span of 13 bases. The CDR3 runs 14 residues. The CDR3 here is CASKRRGFTGELFF. CDR3 sequence (DNA): TGTGCCAGCAAAAGGAGGGGGTTCACCGGGGAGCTGTTTTTT.

This clone was counted between two and nine times. J is TRBJ1-6 and V is TRBV30; 7 bases are a match to TRBD1. The CDR3 loop spans 15 amino acids. Germline CDR1 and CDR2: GTSNPN and SVGIG (reference sequence). V was pared by 5 bases and J by 4 bases, with 8 bases of the junction left unmatched. The CDR3 DNA reads TGTGCCTGGCGGTCGGCAGGGGGGTATAATTCACCCCTCCACTTT. Residues: CAWRSAGGYNSPLHF.

The J gene is TRBJ1-5, the V gene TRBV19, with D possibly matching TRBD1 (5 bases). Trimming left V 2 bases short and J 4 bases short, with 18 bases between. The CDR3 runs 17 residues. Germline CDR1 is LNHDA and CDR2 is SQIVND (reference sequence). The CDR3, as DNA: TGTGCCAGTAGTATATCGCCCGCGGACCAGGGTAATCAGCCCCAGCATTTT. Amino acids: CASSISPADQGNQPQHF.

Note on this clone: The junction and the germline gene differ at one end; a read error may be behind it. The chain is built from TRBV7-2 and TRBJ2-1, with 9 nucleotides matching TRBD2. The CDR3 extends over 15 amino acids. Germline-derived CDR1 and CDR2 are SGHTA and FQGNSA. CDR3 in amino acids: CASSLAGLATNEQFF. As DNA, the CDR3 is TGTGCCAGCAGCCTAGCGGGACTAGCAACCAATGAGCAGTTCTTC.

Concerning this clone: One junction end disagrees with the germline gene, perhaps due to a read error. V gene TRBV7-7 combines with J gene TRBJ2-1; 11 bases align to TRBD1. Germline CDR1 reads SSHAT; CDR2 reads FNYEAQ (reference sequence). The CDR3 sequence is 15 residues long. CDR3 protein: CASSLGQGAHNEQFF. Written as DNA, the CDR3 is TGTGCTAGCAGCTTAGGACAGGGGGCCCACAATGAGCAGTTCTTC.

Only one count was recorded for this clone. This chain connects TRBV30 to TRBJ1-1; D remains ambiguous. The V gene lost 2 bases and the J gene lost 1 base, with 14 bases spanning the gap. The CDR3 consists of 15 residues. Germline values: CDR1 GTSNPN, CDR2 SVGIG (reference sequence). CDR3 loop: CAWSRVERTNTEAFF. The DNA for the CDR3 is TGTGCCTGGAGTAGGGTAGAGAGAACGAACACTGAAGCTTTCTTT.

The V gene is TRBV6-5, the J gene TRBJ2-4; TRBD2 matches 14 bases. The junction had 7 bases not matched to a gene; V was cut back by 4 bases and J by 8 bases. Germline CDR1 and CDR2: MNHEY and SVGAGI. The CDR3 loop spans 16 amino acids. The CDR3, as DNA: TGTGCCAGCAGTTTGAGGACTAGCGGGGGGTCGGACATTCAGTACTTC. It specifies CASSLRTSGGSDIQYF.

The genes are TRBV30 and TRBJ1-4; D unclear. The CDR3 consists of 15 residues. The V and J ends lost 4 bases and 4 bases respectively, with 16 bases between them. Germline V gene data show CDR1 as GTSNPN and CDR2 as SVGIG (reference sequence). Here the CDR3 DNA reads TGTGCCTGGAACTGGGCCAGCTCCCGTAATGAAAAACTGTTTTTT. Its translation: CAWNWASSRNEKLFF. Full variable domain (outside the CDR3, taken from reference TRBV30 and TRBJ1-4): SQTIHQWPATLVQPVGSPLSLECTVEGTSNPNLYWYRQAAGRGLQLLFYSVGIGQISSEVPQNLSASRPQDRQFILSSKKLLLSDSGFYLCAWNWASSRNEKLFFGSGTQLSVL.

This chain joins TRBV2 and TRBJ1-2, with TRBD1 as a possible D gene (5 bases). The CDR3 covers 14 residues. Germline CDR1 reads SNHLY; CDR2 reads FYNNEI. The V gene lost 3 bases and the J gene lost 8 bases, with 16 bases spanning the gap. DNA for the CDR3: TGTGCCAGCAGTGAGCAGGGAGGTCCGTCCGGCTACACCTTC. Residues: CASSEQGGPSGYTF.

The chain has TRBV19 and TRBJ1-6; D perhaps matches TRBD1 (5 bases). Germline V CDR1 and CDR2: LNHDA, SQIVND (reference sequence). V dropped 5 bases and J dropped 8 bases, with 13 bases sitting between them. This CDR3 region has 14 residues. CDR3 coding DNA: TGTGCCAGTAGTTACCCAGGGAATGATTCACCCCTCCACTTT. It yields the protein CASSYPGNDSPLHF.

The chain recombines TRBV5-1 with TRBJ2-1, with no clear D. CDR1 is SGHRS, CDR2 YFSETQ, per germline. The CDR3 has 12 residues. With 1 base removed from V and 4 bases from J, the gap between germline ends came to 3 bases. This chain's CDR3 is CASSLNYNEQFF. CDR3 nucleotides: TGCGCCAGCAGCTTGAATTACAATGAGCAGTTCTTC. The full variable domain, in which reference TRBV5-1 and TRBJ2-1 provide the parts outside the CDR3, is KAGVTQTPRYLIKTRGQQVTLSCSPISGHRSVSWYQQTPGQGLQFLFEYFSETQRNKGNFPGRFSGRQFSNSRSEMNVSTLELGDSALYLCASSLNYNEQFFGPGTRLTVL.

This CDR3 is CASSPAGRYEQYF. For the CDR3, the DNA is TGTGCCAGCAGCCCAGCGGGGCGCTACGAGCAGTACTTC. V usage is TRBV7-3 and J usage is TRBJ2-7, with 7 positions matching TRBD2. The CDR3 is 13 amino acids. Germline V CDR1 and CDR2: SGHTA, FQGTGA. J lost 3 bases, V lost 5 bases, and 4 bases had no gene match.

V is TRBV18 and J is TRBJ1-1, with D unclear. Per the germline V gene, CDR1 is KGHSH and CDR2 is LQKENI. Trimming left V 6 bases short and J 1 base short, with 9 bases between. This CDR3 has 13 amino acids. The CDR3 sequence is CASSPPTNTEAFF. In nucleotides, the CDR3 is TGTGCCAGCTCTCCCCCGACGAACACTGAAGCTTTCTTT.

The J gene is TRBJ2-1, the V gene TRBV7-2; the match to TRBD1 covers 9 bases. Germline CDR1 and CDR2: SGHTA and FQGNSA. The CDR3 runs 15 residues. V lost 5 bases, J lost 8 bases, and 10 bases stayed unmatched. The CDR3 sequence is CASSADRGGWYEQFF. CDR3 nucleotide sequence: TGTGCCAGCAGCGCGGACAGGGGTGGGTGGTATGAGCAGTTCTTC.

Remarks on this clone: At one end the junction does not follow the germline gene, possibly because of a read error. The chain combines TRBV19 with TRBJ1-5; TRBD1 matches at 8 bases. Germline values: CDR1 LNHDA, CDR2 SQIVND (reference sequence). This CDR3 comprises 16 residues. Written as DNA, the CDR3 is TGTGCCAGTAGCATAGGTGGGCGGACAGGGCATCAGCCCCAGCATTTT. This gives the protein CASSIGGRTGHQPQHF.